These T cell receptor beta chains were read from a single sample in a study of shared clonotypes between healthy human individuals. Libraries were prepared by immunoSEQ multiplex PCR; TCRdb keeps only in-frame clonotypes and omits some of them. This sample has 2.5 million or so clones, with 90% to 95% found just once. What was sequenced was naive CD4+ T cells sorted from blood. The receptors here all came from a man between 18 and 35 years old in good health. Each CDR3 is given with its conserved first and last residue. D genes are given only for firm matches. The size entry is marked missing in some rows and otherwise reads once, few, many or a size class.

CDR3,DNA,size,J,D,V
CASSYQTQAGANVLTF,TGTGCCAGCAGTTACCAAACGCAGGCTGGGGCCAACGTCCTGACTTTC,.,TRBJ2-6,.,TRBV6-6
CASSPGVEAGPETQYF,TGTGCCAGCAGCCCGGGAGTGGAGGCGGGCCCGGAGACCCAGTACTTC,.,TRBJ2-5,.,TRBV5-8
CASSLLTGAGELFF,TGTGCCAGCAGCCTACTGACAGGGGCCGGGGAGCTGTTTTTT,.,TRBJ2-2,TRBD1,TRBV7-9
CASRLRDRVWSPLHF,TGTGCCAGCAGACTCCGGGACAGGGTCTGGTCACCCCTCCACTTT,.,TRBJ1-6,TRBD1,TRBV27
CASREEGHLTGELFF,TGTGCCAGCAGAGAAGAAGGACATCTAACCGGGGAGCTGTTTTTT,.,TRBJ2-2,.,TRBV28
CASSLAQGYEQYF,TGTGCCAGCAGCTTAGCACAGGGGTACGAGCAGTACTTC,.,TRBJ2-7,TRBD1,TRBV7-2
CASSDQNGGAGYNEQFF,TGTGCCAGCAGTGACCAGAACGGGGGGGCCGGGTACAATGAGCAGTTCTTC,.,TRBJ2-1,TRBD2,TRBV6-4
CASSLGPSDGYTF,TGTGCCAGCAGCTTGGGACCCAGCGATGGCTACACCTTC,.,TRBJ1-2,.,TRBV5-6
CASSFPGIDYGYTF,TGTGCCAGCAGCTTCCCGGGGATCGACTATGGCTACACCTTC,once,TRBJ1-2,.,TRBV5-6
CASSLDASPLHF,TGTGCCAGCAGCTTGGACGCTTCACCCCTCCACTTT,.,TRBJ1-6,.,TRBV5-4
CSVAYTARGETQYF,TGCAGCGTTGCGTATACAGCGCGGGGGGAGACCCAGTACTTC,.,TRBJ2-5,TRBD2,TRBV29-1
CASSLEGDRANEKLFF,TGCGCCAGCAGCTTGGAGGGTGATAGGGCTAATGAAAAACTGTTTTTT,.,TRBJ1-4,.,TRBV5-1
CAWSTGRGVYNEQFF,TGTGCCTGGAGTACGGGCAGAGGGGTCTACAATGAGCAGTTCTTC,once,TRBJ2-1,.,TRBV30
CASSLGGEADTQYF,TGCGCCAGCAGCTTGGGAGGGGAAGCAGATACGCAGTATTTT,.,TRBJ2-3,.,TRBV5-1
CASTKISGANVLTF,TGTGCCAGTACGAAAATCTCTGGGGCCAACGTCCTGACTTTC,.,TRBJ2-6,.,TRBV19
CAWPLPTGGPYNEQFF,TGTGCCTGGCCACTTCCGACGGGAGGGCCCTACAATGAGCAGTTCTTC,.,TRBJ2-1,TRBD2,TRBV30
CAWSPGTSAYNEQFF,TGTGCCTGGAGCCCCGGGACTAGCGCCTACAATGAGCAGTTCTTC,.,TRBJ2-1,TRBD2,TRBV30
CASSSPGQGGSQYF,TGTGCCAGCAGCTCTCCGGGACAGGGTGGGTCCCAGTACTTC,.,TRBJ2-5,TRBD1,TRBV11-2
CASSSGPNSPLHF,TGTGCCAGCAGCTCCGGGCCCAATTCACCCCTCCACTTT,.,TRBJ1-6,.,TRBV9
CASSRGPVTNYGYTF,TGTGCCAGCAGCCGTGGACCAGTGACTAACTATGGCTACACCTTC,.,TRBJ1-2,.,TRBV5-6
CTSSQDWGLPVETQYF,TGCACCAGCAGCCAAGATTGGGGACTACCGGTAGAGACCCAGTACTTC,.,TRBJ2-5,.,TRBV1
CASSLVAGFSNEQFF,TGTGCCAGCAGCTTAGTAGCGGGATTTTCCAATGAGCAGTTCTTC,.,TRBJ2-1,TRBD2,TRBV7-8
CATRGADTQYF,TGTGCCACCCGGGGGGCAGATACGCAGTATTTT,.,TRBJ2-3,TRBD2,TRBV10-3
CASSFPPVSTYNEQFF,TGTGCCAGCAGTTTCCCGCCCGTCAGTACCTACAATGAGCAGTTCTTC,.,TRBJ2-1,.,TRBV6-6
CASSSLSGSSTDTQYF,TGTGCCAGCAGTTCCCTCAGCGGGAGCAGCACAGATACGCAGTATTTT,.,TRBJ2-3,TRBD2,TRBV6-6
CASGTIAGGYNEQFF,TGTGCCAGCGGCACTATAGCGGGGGGTTACAATGAGCAGTTCTTC,.,TRBJ2-1,TRBD2,TRBV5-4
CASSEQGSEETQYF,TGCGCCAGCAGCGAACAGGGTAGTGAGGAGACCCAGTACTTC,.,TRBJ2-5,.,TRBV5-1
CASSYYASVSTDTQYF,TGTGCCAGCAGTTACTATGCTAGCGTTAGCACAGATACGCAGTATTTT,.,TRBJ2-3,.,TRBV6-6
CASSFSRDQETQYF,TGTGCCAGCAGCTTTTCCAGGGACCAAGAGACCCAGTACTTC,.,TRBJ2-5,.,TRBV7-9
CASSLQGEGSQPQHF,TGTGCCAGCAGCTTACAGGGTGAAGGTAGTCAGCCCCAGCATTTT,.,TRBJ1-5,.,TRBV7-8